This T cell receptor beta chain was sequenced during a study of T cells in Graves' hyperthyroidism and ophthalmopathy. This CDR3 has 10 residues. From germline, CDR1 is SGHTA and CDR2 FQGNSA. RNA transcripts were the template for amplifying TCR beta CDR3 regions. First-round RT-PCR with HTBI primers amplified the TCR CDR3 region. MiXCR was run by TCRdb on the multiplex PCR reads, yielding one entry per CDR3 protein. The repertoire holds some 600,000 distinct CDR3 sequences, with roughly 50% as singletons. A note on this clonotype: Being one base from a much bigger clone, this may be a read error.

The sequence came from a woman between 18 and 30 years old with Graves' hyperthyroidism. This chain uses TRBV7-2 with TRBJ1-4, with unresolved D. The source material was peripheral blood or thyroid tissue (not recorded which). In DNA, the CDR3 is TGTGCCACGGGTAATGAAAGACTGTTTTTT. Its protein is CATGNERLFF.